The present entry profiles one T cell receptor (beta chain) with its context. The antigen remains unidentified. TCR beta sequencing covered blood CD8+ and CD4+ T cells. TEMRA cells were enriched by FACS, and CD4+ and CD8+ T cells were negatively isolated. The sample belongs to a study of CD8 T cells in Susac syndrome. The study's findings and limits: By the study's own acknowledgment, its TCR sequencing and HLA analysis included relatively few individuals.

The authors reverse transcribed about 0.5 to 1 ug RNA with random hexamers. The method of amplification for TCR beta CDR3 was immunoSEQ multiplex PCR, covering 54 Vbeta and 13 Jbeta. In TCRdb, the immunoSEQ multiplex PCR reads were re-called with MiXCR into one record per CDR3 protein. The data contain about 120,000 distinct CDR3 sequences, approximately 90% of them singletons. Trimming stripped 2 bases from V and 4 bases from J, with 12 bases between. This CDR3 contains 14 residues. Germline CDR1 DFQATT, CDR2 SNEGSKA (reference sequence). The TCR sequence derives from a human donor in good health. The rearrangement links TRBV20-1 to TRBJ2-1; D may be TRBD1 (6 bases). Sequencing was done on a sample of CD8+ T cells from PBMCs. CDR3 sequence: CSARSGTPYNEQFF. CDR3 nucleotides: TGCAGTGCTAGATCAGGGACACCTTACAATGAGCAGTTCTTC.